This T cell receptor beta chain appears in the sequencing data of a study of Graves' ophthalmopathy and Graves' hyperthyroidism. Patients were excluded if they had other autoimmune diseases or uncontrolled infections, and likewise if pregnancy or lactation applied. Diagnostic conclusions were grounded in clinical symptoms, serum thyroxine, TRAb, thyroid ultrasound and orbital computed tomography. The study amplified TCR beta CDR3 regions using RNA transcripts. RT-PCR was first run with HTBI primers, then multiplex PCR in a second round. TCRdb redid the calling of the multiplex PCR reads with MiXCR, one entry per CDR3 protein. Of some 250,000 distinct CDR3 sequences listed, around 42% are singletons. Study-level findings and limits: The model flagged ophthalmopathy progression at 65% to 71% sensitivity and 72.22% specificity. Most expanded clonotypes from thyroid (those above 0.001 frequency) were also found in blood.

The germline gives CDR1 DFQATT, CDR2 SNEGSKA (reference sequence). The CDR3 runs 14 residues. Trimming took 5 bases from V and 4 from J; bases not matched to a gene: 5. Details on this clonotype: What it binds is unknown.

The sequenced material came from peripheral blood. J is TRBJ2-3 and V is TRBV20-1; 11 bases agree with TRBD2. The source is an adult man with Graves' ophthalmopathy. The CDR3 DNA reads TGCAGTGCTGGAGGGACTAGCGGTTCAGATACGCAGTATTTT. It codes for CSAGGTSGSDTQYF.